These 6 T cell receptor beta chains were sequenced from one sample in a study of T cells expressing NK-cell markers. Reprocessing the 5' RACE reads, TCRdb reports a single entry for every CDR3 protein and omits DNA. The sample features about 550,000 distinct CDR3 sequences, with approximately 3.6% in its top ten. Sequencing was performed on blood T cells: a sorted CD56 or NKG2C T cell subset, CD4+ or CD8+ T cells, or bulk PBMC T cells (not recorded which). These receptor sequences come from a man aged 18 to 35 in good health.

The CDR3 is CASSLDQGTPNEQFF. The J gene is TRBJ2-1, the V gene TRBV5-1; TCRdb's D call, TRBD1, is unchecked because there is no DNA. The CDR3 is 15 amino acids. The germline gives CDR1 SGHRS, CDR2 YFSETQ.

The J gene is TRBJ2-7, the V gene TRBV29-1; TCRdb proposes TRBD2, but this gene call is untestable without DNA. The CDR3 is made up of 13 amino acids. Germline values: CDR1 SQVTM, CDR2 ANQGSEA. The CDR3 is CSVGTKLTYEQYF.

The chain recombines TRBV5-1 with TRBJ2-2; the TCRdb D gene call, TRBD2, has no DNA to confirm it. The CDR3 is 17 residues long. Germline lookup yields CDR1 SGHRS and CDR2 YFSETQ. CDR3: CASSFKGSGANTGELFF.

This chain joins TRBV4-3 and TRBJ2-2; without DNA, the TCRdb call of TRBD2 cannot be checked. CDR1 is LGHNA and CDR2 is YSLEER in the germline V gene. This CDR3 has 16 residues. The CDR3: CASSQDLAGGTGELFF.

The chain's CDR3 is CASSPRSLHQYNEQFF. The genes are TRBV3-1 and TRBJ2-1; the D call from TCRdb, TRBD2, cannot be confirmed without DNA. The germline V gene encodes CDR1 LGHDT and CDR2 YNNKEL (reference sequence). The CDR3 extends over 16 amino acids.

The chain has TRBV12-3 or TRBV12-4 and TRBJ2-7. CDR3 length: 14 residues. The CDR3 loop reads CASRGATSSYEQYF.